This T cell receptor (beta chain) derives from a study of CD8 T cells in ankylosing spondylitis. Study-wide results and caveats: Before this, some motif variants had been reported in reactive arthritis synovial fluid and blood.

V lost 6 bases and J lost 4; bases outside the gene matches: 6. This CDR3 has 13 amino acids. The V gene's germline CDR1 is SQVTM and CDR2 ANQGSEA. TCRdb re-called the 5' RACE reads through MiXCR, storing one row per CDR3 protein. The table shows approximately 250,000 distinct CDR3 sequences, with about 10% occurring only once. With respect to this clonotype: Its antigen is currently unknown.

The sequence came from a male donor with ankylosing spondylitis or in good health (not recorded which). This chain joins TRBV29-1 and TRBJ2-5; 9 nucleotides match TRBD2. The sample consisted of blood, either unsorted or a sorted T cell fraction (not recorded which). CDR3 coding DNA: TGCAGCGTCGTTAGCGGGGGAGGAGAGACCCAGTACTTC. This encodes CSVVSGGGETQYF.